A single T cell receptor beta chain is shown here with its context. The antigen is not known. J gave up 7 bases and V 0 bases, and 11 bases lay outside the gene matches. CDR1 and CDR2 (germline): LGHNA, YNFKEQ. The length of the CDR3 is 16 residues. Only in-frame clones appear in the TCRdb table, and some are missing; sequencing was by immunoSEQ multiplex PCR. The sample consists of 75,000 to 90,000 clones, around four fifths of them appearing once. This sample was taken from a study of T cell responses to AZD1222 COVID-19 vaccine. Points from the study as a whole: There were mostly white British donors and more females than males, and clonal diversity was possibly underestimated.

The sequenced sample was peripheral blood, obtained on day 0 of AZD1222 vaccination. This TCR derives from an adult in good health. The chain has TRBV4-2 and TRBJ1-1; TRBD1 matches at 7 bases. The CDR3 here is CASSQESPQGLGEAFF. As DNA, the CDR3 is TGTGCCAGCAGCCAAGAGAGTCCACAGGGGTTGGGTGAAGCTTTCTTT.